Below, 23 T cell receptor beta chains from the same sample are listed, as sequenced in a study of OX40 agonist ivuxolimab in advanced cancers. Generated by immunoSEQ multiplex PCR, the TCRdb table keeps only in-frame clones and is missing some. The sample includes over 85,000 clones, around nine tenths of them seen just once. The sequencing used CD4+ or CD8+ T cells sorted from blood, collected in a trial of the OX40 agonist ivuxolimab. The receptor source for this set is an adult with an advanced solid tumor such as melanoma, head and neck, liver or kidney cancer.

The chain carries TRBV18 and TRBJ2-7; 7 bases match TRBD1. Trimming cost V 4 bases and J 1 base; bases outside gene matches: 7. Germline CDR1 is KGHSH and CDR2 is LQKENI. The CDR3 is 15 amino acids. In nucleotides, the CDR3 is TGTGCCAGCTCACGACAGGGACAGTCTTCCTACGAGCAGTACTTC. Its protein is CASSRQGQSSYEQYF. The full variable domain, in which reference TRBV18 and TRBJ2-7 provide the parts outside the CDR3, is NAGVMQNPRHLVRRRGQEARLRCSPMKGHSHVYWYRQLPEEGLKFMVYLQKENIIDESGMPKERFSAEFPKEGPSILRIQQVVRGDSAAYFCASSRQGQSSYEQYFGPGTRLTVT.

The CDR3 loop is CASSLSGPYEQYF. DNA of the CDR3: TGTGCCAGCAGTCTGAGCGGACCCTACGAGCAGTACTTC. V and J are TRBV28 and TRBJ2-7; weak D call: TRBD2 (5 bases). This CDR3 spans 13 amino acids. Germline V lookup: CDR1 MDHEN, CDR2 SYDVKM. Trimming pared 5 bases from V and 2 bases from J, leaving 10 bases between.

The chain combines TRBV5-1 with TRBJ2-2, with D uncertain. Germline V gene lookup returns CDR1 SGHRS and CDR2 YFSETQ. Between the trimmed V and J ends, which lost 0 bases and 3 bases, there was a span of 0 bases. This CDR3 spans 12 amino acids. The DNA for the CDR3 is TGCGCCAGCAGCTTGGACACCGGGGAGCTGTTTTTT. It codes for CASSLDTGELFF.

The chain employs TRBV7-3 and TRBJ2-5, with D possibly matching TRBD2 (5 bases). V lost 2 bases and J lost 2, with 6 bases in between. This CDR3 comprises 13 residues. Germline V gene data show CDR1 as SGHTA and CDR2 as FQGTGA. The CDR3 bases are TGTGCCAGCAGCTTATGGGAGCAAGAGACCCAGTACTTC. Encoded protein: CASSLWEQETQYF.

The rearrangement links TRBV6-6 to TRBJ1-2, with D perhaps matching TRBD1 (6 bases). CDR1 MNHNY and CDR2 SVGAGI come from the germline V gene (reference sequence). V was trimmed by 0 bases and J by 6 bases, leaving 17 bases between them. The CDR3 contains 16 residues. The DNA for the CDR3 is TGTGCCAGCAGTTACTCTACATACAGGGCGGAGAATGGCTACACCTTC. It yields the protein CASSYSTYRAENGYTF.

The V gene is TRBV18, the J gene TRBJ1-2; possibly TRBD1 for D (5 bases). The CDR3 sequence is 13 residues long. Germline CDR1 reads KGHSH; CDR2 reads LQKENI. V lost 6 bases and J 8 bases, leaving 16 bases between the germline ends. CDR3 amino acids: CASSWAPEGGYTF. CDR3 DNA sequence: TGTGCCAGCTCCTGGGCCCCCGAGGGGGGCTACACCTTC.

The chain carries TRBV19 and TRBJ1-5; D gene unclear. V lost 6 bases and J lost 0, with 15 bases in between. The germline V gene encodes CDR1 LNHDA and CDR2 SQIVND (reference sequence). This CDR3 is 16 amino acids long. For the CDR3, the DNA is TGTGCCAGTAGGCTCTGGGAGAAGGATAGCAATCAGCCCCAGCATTTT. Translation gives CASRLWEKDSNQPQHF.

V usage is TRBV11-3 and J usage is TRBJ2-3; 13 positions match TRBD2. Germline V CDR1 and CDR2: SGHNT, YENEEA. The CDR3 is 16 amino acids. The ends lost 5 bases at V and 6 bases at J; junction bases unmatched: 8. The CDR3 DNA reads as TGTGCCAGCAGCCTTGGACTAGCGGGGGAAAGTGATACGCAGTATTTT. Its protein is CASSLGLAGESDTQYF.

The chain employs TRBV9 and TRBJ1-1; the match to TRBD1 covers 7 bases. Germline V CDR1 and CDR2: SGDLS, YYNGEE. V lost 2 bases, J lost 3 bases, and 7 bases stayed unmatched. The CDR3 spans 15 residues. The DNA of the CDR3 is TGTGCCAGCAGCGTTGACCCCGACAGGGACACTGAAGCTTTCTTT. It codes for CASSVDPDRDTEAFF.

The CDR3 DNA reads as TGTGCCAGCTCACCACCCGACAGACCTAGCACAGATACGCAGTATTTT. It translates to CASSPPDRPSTDTQYF. The J gene is TRBJ2-3, the V gene TRBV18, with TRBD1 as a possible D gene (5 bases). There are 16 residues in the CDR3. The V gene's germline CDR1 is KGHSH and CDR2 LQKENI. V lost 0 bases to trimming and J lost 0 bases, with 10 bases between them.

This chain uses TRBV6-1 with TRBJ2-1, with a weak D call TRBD2 (6 bases). Germline-derived CDR1 and CDR2 are MNHNS and SASEGT. V was cut by 1 base and J by 10 bases, with 14 bases left in between. The CDR3 is 14 residues long. This CDR3 is CASSEGAKREEQFF. The CDR3 DNA follows: TGTGCCAGCAGTGAAGGGGCTAAACGGGAGGAGCAGTTCTTC.

V is TRBV2 and J is TRBJ2-7; 11 bases match TRBD2. With V trimmed by 7 bases and J by 2 bases, 16 bases remained unmatched. This CDR3 contains 18 residues. Looked up from germline, CDR1 is SNHLY and CDR2 is FYNNEI. Here the CDR3 DNA reads TGTGCCAGCATCTCGGAGTTACTAGCGGGAGCAGGGGCCTACGAGCAGTACTTC. This gives the protein CASISELLAGAGAYEQYF.

This chain joins TRBV7-2 and TRBJ1-5; no firm D call. Germline V gene lookup returns CDR1 SGHTA and CDR2 FQGNSA. The V gene lost 5 bases and the J gene lost 4 bases, with 15 bases spanning the gap. This CDR3 has 15 amino acids. CDR3 sequence: CASSPREGRNQPQHF. CDR3 DNA: TGTGCCAGCAGCCCCCGGGAGGGAAGGAATCAGCCCCAGCATTTT.

This clone showed up just once. The V gene is TRBV10-3, the J gene TRBJ2-7; TRBD1 matches 9 bases. Per the germline V gene, CDR1 is ENHRY and CDR2 is SYGVKD. The CDR3 is 19 amino acids. With 2 bases clipped from V and 2 bases from J, the junction kept 16 bases outside the gene matches. The CDR3, as DNA: TGTGCCATCAGTGAGCTGGTGACAGGGGGGACGCCCATAGCCTACGAGCAGTACTTC. The encoded protein is CAISELVTGGTPIAYEQYF.

The V and J genes are TRBV5-1 and TRBJ1-2; D is possibly TRBD1 (5 bases). The CDR3 runs to 16 residues. Germline values: CDR1 SGHRS, CDR2 YFSETQ. Trimming left V 0 bases short and J 4 bases short, with 16 bases between. CDR3 DNA sequence: TGCGCCAGCAGCTTGGATAGTTACAGGAGAATCTATGGCTACACCTTC. Its protein product is CASSLDSYRRIYGYTF.

CDR3: CAWRQWTEAFF. In DNA form, the CDR3 reads TGTGCCTGGAGACAGTGGACTGAAGCTTTCTTT. The chain has TRBV30 and TRBJ1-1; the D is unclear. This CDR3 has 11 residues. The germline V and J ends were trimmed by 3 bases and 5 bases, with 7 bases remaining between them. Germline CDR1 is GTSNPN and CDR2 is SVGIG (reference sequence).

The chain uses TRBV5-1 and TRBJ2-6, with TRBD1 matching over 9 bases. The trim removed 0 bases at V and 3 bases at J, leaving 4 bases unmatched. The V gene's germline CDR1 is SGHRS and CDR2 YFSETQ. This CDR3 spans 17 amino acids. CDR3 residues: CASSLGDREGGANVLTF. The CDR3 bases are TGCGCCAGCAGCTTGGGGGACAGGGAAGGTGGGGCCAACGTCCTGACTTTC.

The chain is built from TRBV28 and TRBJ1-2, with D possibly TRBD1 on 5 matching bases. This CDR3 has 13 residues. V gave up 5 bases and J gave up 2 bases, with 9 bases separating them. Germline V CDR1 and CDR2: MDHEN, SYDVKM. CDR3 sequence reads: CASSAEGNYGYTF. The CDR3 nucleotides are TGTGCCAGCAGTGCGGAGGGGAACTATGGCTACACCTTC.

J is TRBJ2-1 and V is TRBV7-2; D call uncertain. V was pared by 5 bases and J by 0 bases, with 14 bases between. The CDR3 consists of 16 residues. Germline loops: CDR1 SGHTA, CDR2 FQGNSA. CDR3 nucleotides: TGTGCCAGCAGCCCCAGGACGGAAGCCTCCTACAATGAGCAGTTCTTC. Its translation is CASSPRTEASYNEQFF.

V usage is TRBV27 and J usage is TRBJ1-4, with TRBD1 as a possible D gene (5 bases). The CDR3 is 14 amino acids. CDR1 is MNHEY and CDR2 is SMNVEV in the germline V gene (reference sequence). V gave up 5 bases and J gave up 4 bases, with 11 bases separating them. The CDR3 DNA reads TGTGCCAGCAGTCCCCTCGACAGTAATGAAAAACTGTTTTTT. Its translation is CASSPLDSNEKLFF.

J is TRBJ1-6 and V is TRBV5-6; 7 positions agree with TRBD1. J gave up 12 bases and V 1 base, and 10 bases lay outside the gene matches. CDR3 length equals 15 residues. Germline loops: CDR1 SGHDT, CDR2 YYEEEE. The CDR3 bases are TGTGCCAGCAGCTTGCCCGGGACAGCCCTGGGACCCCTCCACTTT. Its translation is CASSLPGTALGPLHF.

The chain couples TRBV11-2 to TRBJ2-1, with D tentatively TRBD1 (5 bases). Germline V gives CDR1 SGHAT, CDR2 FQNNGV. CDR3 size: 14 residues. V was clipped by 5 bases and J by 2 bases, with 10 bases between them. DNA for the CDR3: TGTGCCAGCAGCGTTGACAGAGCCTACAATGAGCAGTTCTTC. Its translation: CASSVDRAYNEQFF. The variable domain in full, with the rest retrieved from reference TRBV11-2 and TRBJ2-1, is EAGVAQSPRYKIIEKRQSVAFWCNPISGHATLYWYQQILGQGPKLLIQFQNNGVVDDSQLPKDRFSAERLKGVDSTLKIQPAKLEDSAVYLCASSVDRAYNEQFFGPGTRLTVL.

The chain uses TRBV12-5 and TRBJ2-7, with no clear D. CDR3 length equals 12 residues. V was pared by 4 bases and J by 1 base, with 5 bases between. CDR1 and CDR2 from the germline V gene are LGHNT and FRNRAP. CDR3 sequence (DNA): TGTGCTAGTGGTTACAGATCCTACGAGCAGTACTTC. This codes for CASGYRSYEQYF.